Below, 19 T cell receptor beta chains from the same sample are listed, as sequenced in a study of Ad26.COV2.S vaccination and SARS-CoV-2 variants. Some clones are missing from TCRdb's copy, which holds only in-frame ones; the method was immunoSEQ multiplex PCR. The sample shows 250,000 to 300,000 clones, approximately 87% of them seen only once. The sample's treatment: some 20 received Ad26.COV2.S at low or high dose, single or two shots; 5 received placebo; per-sample allocation not given. All samples were drawn on day 63, counting from the first vaccine or placebo injection. The source material was peripheral blood, sampled in a trial of Ad26.COV2.S vaccine versus placebo. These receptors all come from a person between 18 and 65 years old who received the Ad26.COV2.S COVID-19 vaccine or a placebo.

The chain joins TRBV4-2 to TRBJ2-1; 7 nucleotides agree with TRBD2. J gave up 6 bases and V 3 bases, and 11 bases lay outside the gene matches. Germline V lookup: CDR1 LGHNA, CDR2 YNFKEQ. The CDR3 loop spans 16 amino acids. As DNA, the CDR3 is TGTGCCAGCAGCCACCCGACTAGCAGAGGAGGCAATGAGCAGTTCTTC. The encoded protein is CASSHPTSRGGNEQFF.

The rearrangement uses TRBV30 and TRBJ1-3, with D hard to call. Germline V gene lookup returns CDR1 GTSNPN and CDR2 SVGIG (reference sequence). V lost 4 bases and J 1 base, leaving 8 bases between the germline ends. CDR3 length: 13 residues. CDR3 nucleotide sequence: TGTGCCTGGAAACAGAAATCTGGAAACACCATATATTTT. This encodes CAWKQKSGNTIYF.

CDR3 region: CASSSPTSGRTTDTQYF. CDR3 in DNA: TGTGCCAGCAGCTCACCCACTAGCGGGAGAACGACAGATACGCAGTATTTT. The chain is built from TRBV5-4 and TRBJ2-3; the match to TRBD2 covers 11 bases. The trim removed 3 bases at V and 3 bases at J, leaving 9 bases unmatched. This CDR3 is built from 17 residues. Germline-derived CDR1 and CDR2 are SGHNT and YYREEE (reference sequence).

The chain combines TRBV13 with TRBJ2-2, with 9 nucleotides matching TRBD1. J lost 6 bases, V lost 3 bases, and 2 bases had no gene match. Germline CDR1 and CDR2: PRHDT and FYEKMQ (reference sequence). The length of the CDR3 is 14 residues. The CDR3 region is CASSLRQGAGELFF. As DNA, the CDR3 is TGTGCCAGCAGCTTGAGACAGGGGGCCGGGGAGCTGTTTTTT.

V gene TRBV5-8 combines with J gene TRBJ1-1; TRBD1 is a possible D gene (5 bases). The CDR3 sequence is 15 residues long. In germline, CDR1 is SGHTS, CDR2 YDEGEE. V lost 4 bases, J lost 1 base, and 14 bases lay in between. The CDR3 bases are TGTGCCAGCAGCACCGGACAAGGGAAGAACACTGAAGCTTTCTTT. Its protein is CASSTGQGKNTEAFF.

V is TRBV19 and J is TRBJ2-5; 7 positions agree with TRBD2. J was trimmed by 5 bases and V by 8 bases; bases with no gene match: 11. The CDR3 is made up of 14 amino acids. Germline CDR1 is LNHDA and CDR2 is SQIVND (reference sequence). The CDR3 coding sequence is TGTGCCAGTCGAAGGACTAGTGGCGTGGAGACCCAGTACTTC. Residues: CASRRTSGVETQYF.

The V call is TRBV29-1, the J call TRBJ1-2; 7 bases are a match to TRBD1. Trimming at V came to 3 bases and at J to 7 bases, leaving 11 bases not matched to a gene. The CDR3 is made up of 14 amino acids. Looked up from germline, CDR1 is SQVTM and CDR2 is ANQGSEA. CDR3 amino acids: CSVEGTQGQGGYTF. CDR3 DNA sequence: TGCAGCGTTGAGGGGACACAGGGGCAAGGTGGCTACACCTTC.

The chain links TRBV5-5 to TRBJ2-3; unclear D gene. CDR3 length: 13 residues. V dropped 5 bases and J dropped 3 bases, with 10 bases sitting between them. Looked up from germline, CDR1 is SGHKS and CDR2 is YYEKEE (reference sequence). The CDR3 loop is CASSWARTDTQYF. The DNA for the CDR3 is TGTGCCAGCAGTTGGGCCCGGACAGATACGCAGTATTTT.

V is TRBV5-1 and J is TRBJ2-5; 12 bases line up with TRBD2. V shed 4 bases and J 4 bases; nucleotides not matched to a gene: 14. Germline V gives CDR1 SGHRS, CDR2 YFSETQ. The CDR3 is 18 amino acids. CDR3 sequence: CASSRGLAGSGASETQYF. The DNA of the CDR3 is TGCGCCAGCAGCAGGGGACTAGCGGGCTCCGGAGCCTCAGAGACCCAGTACTTC.

The chain carries TRBV3-1 (or the pseudogene TRBV3-2) and TRBJ1-4; no definite D call. V dropped 1 base and J dropped 0 bases, with 9 bases sitting between them. Looked up from germline, CDR1 is LGHDT and CDR2 is YNNKEL (reference sequence). CDR3 length equals 16 residues. CDR3 DNA: TGTGCCAGCAGCCAAGTATACCTTACAACTAATGAAAAACTGTTTTTT. Amino acids: CASSQVYLTTNEKLFF.

This rearrangement joins TRBV6-6 to TRBJ1-2, with a tentative D call TRBD1 (5 bases). The CDR3 has 15 amino acids. Trimming took off 2 bases at V and 4 bases at J, with 14 bases between the two ends. In germline, CDR1 is MNHNY, CDR2 SVGAGI (reference sequence). CDR3 nucleotide sequence: TGTGCCAGCAGTTACGGCGGCAGGGCTGGCTATGGCTACACCTTC. Amino acid sequence: CASSYGGRAGYGYTF.

The chain joins TRBV2 to TRBJ1-1; 7 nucleotides line up with TRBD1. Trimming cost V 1 base and J 1 base; bases outside gene matches: 3. From germline, CDR1 is SNHLY and CDR2 FYNNEI. The CDR3 length is 15 residues. The CDR3 protein is CASSEDGTENTEAFF. The CDR3 coding sequence is TGTGCCAGCAGTGAAGACGGGACAGAGAACACTGAAGCTTTCTTT.

The V call is TRBV5-1, the J call TRBJ1-2; D unclear. The germline V gene encodes CDR1 SGHRS and CDR2 YFSETQ. The CDR3 is 16 residues long. Trimming left V 0 bases short and J 5 bases short, with 17 bases between. The CDR3 nucleotides are TGCGCCAGCAGCTTGGATCCACCCGGAACTAGATATGGCTACACCTTC. Encoded protein: CASSLDPPGTRYGYTF.

The chain links TRBV18 to TRBJ2-3, with unresolved D. The V end lost 3 bases, the J end lost 7 bases, and 11 bases lay between the germline ends. The germline V gene encodes CDR1 KGHSH and CDR2 LQKENI. CDR3 length equals 13 residues. DNA for the CDR3: TGTGCCAGCTCACCGCCCACAATAAATACGCAGTATTTT. Translating it yields CASSPPTINTQYF.

This clone has only one observation. The chain has TRBV19 and TRBJ2-2; D remains unclear. This CDR3 has 17 amino acids. Germline loops: CDR1 LNHDA, CDR2 SQIVND (reference sequence). V was shortened by 2 bases and J by 4 bases, with 17 bases between the two germline ends. In nucleotides, the CDR3 is TGTGCCAGTAGTATACTAGGTCTAACCAAACGCACCGGGGAGCTGTTTTTT. Translation: CASSILGLTKRTGELFF. The entire variable domain, with the rest obtained from reference TRBV19 and TRBJ2-2, is as follows: DGGITQSPKYLFRKEGQNVTLSCEQNLNHDAMYWYRQDPGQGLRLIYYSQIVNDFQKGDIAEGYSVSREKKESFPLTVTSAQKNPTAFYLCASSILGLTKRTGELFFGEGSRLTVL.

The rearrangement uses TRBV7-9 and TRBJ1-1; D remains ambiguous. Trimming stripped 6 bases from V and 2 bases from J, with 10 bases between. The CDR3 is 13 residues long. The germline gives CDR1 SEHNR, CDR2 FQNEAQ (reference sequence). CDR3 nucleotides: TGTGCCAGCAGTGGAGGAAGAAACACTGAAGCTTTCTTT. Amino acids: CASSGGRNTEAFF. Drawing the rest from reference TRBV7-9 and TRBJ1-1, the complete variable domain is DTGVSQNPRHKITKRGQNVTFRCDPISEHNRLYWYRQTLGQGPEFLTYFQNEAQLEKSRLLSDRFSAERPKGSFSTLEIQRTEQGDSAMYLCASSGGRNTEAFFGQGTRLTVV.

V and J are TRBV7-9 and TRBJ2-2, with D maybe TRBD2 (6 bases). The V gene lost 4 bases and the J gene lost 4 bases, with 13 bases spanning the gap. The CDR3 is 15 residues long. CDR1 and CDR2 (germline): SEHNR, FQNEAQ (reference sequence). CDR3 sequence (DNA): TGTGCCAGCAGCTCCGGAGGGGTGGGCACCGGGGAGCTGTTTTTT. Translated, it gives CASSSGGVGTGELFF.

This clone was seen only once. The DNA of the CDR3 is TGTGCCAGTAGTCTAAGGGACTCCATCAATCAGCCCCAGCATTTT. Protein sequence: CASSLRDSINQPQHF. J is TRBJ1-5 and V is TRBV19; TRBD1 is a possible D gene (5 bases). The germline gives CDR1 LNHDA, CDR2 SQIVND (reference sequence). The CDR3 consists of 15 residues. Trimming took 5 bases from V and 3 from J, leaving 14 bases between them.

The chain couples TRBV18 to TRBJ1-2; D possibly corresponds to TRBD1 (5 bases). The CDR3 has 13 residues. CDR1 is KGHSH, CDR2 LQKENI, per germline. Trimming cost V 2 bases and J 8 bases, with 12 bases left between them. The CDR3 DNA is TGTGCCAGCTCACCAGGGACCCCTTTAGGCTACACCTTC. This translates into CASSPGTPLGYTF.